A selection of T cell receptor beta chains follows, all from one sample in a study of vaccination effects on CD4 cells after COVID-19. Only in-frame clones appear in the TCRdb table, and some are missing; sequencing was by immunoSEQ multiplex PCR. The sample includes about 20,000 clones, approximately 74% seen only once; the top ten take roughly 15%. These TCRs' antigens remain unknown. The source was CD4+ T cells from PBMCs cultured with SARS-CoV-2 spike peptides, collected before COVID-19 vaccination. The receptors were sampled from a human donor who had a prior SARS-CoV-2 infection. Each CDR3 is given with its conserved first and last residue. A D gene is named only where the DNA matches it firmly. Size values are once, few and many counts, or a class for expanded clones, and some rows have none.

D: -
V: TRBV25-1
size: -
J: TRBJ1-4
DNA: TGTGCCAGCAGTGAATCCGGGCAGGGCCGGGAAAAACTGTTTTTT
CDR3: CASSESGQGREKLFF

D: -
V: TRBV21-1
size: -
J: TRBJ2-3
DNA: TGTGCCAGCAGCAACCCTAGCGGGAGGGGGTGGACAGATACGCAGTATTTT
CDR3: CASSNPSGRGWTDTQYF

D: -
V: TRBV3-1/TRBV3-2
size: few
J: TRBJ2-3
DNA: TGTGCCAGCAGCCAAGCTATAGAGCGGCGAGGCACAGATACGCAGTATTTT
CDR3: CASSQAIERRGTDTQYF

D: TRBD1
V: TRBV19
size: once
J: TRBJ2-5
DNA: TGTGCCAGTAGTATTTTTACAGGGGATTTCTCGTCCGAGACCCAGTACTTC
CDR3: CASSIFTGDFSSETQYF

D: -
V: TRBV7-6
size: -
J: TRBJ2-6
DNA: TGTGCCAGCAGCTTAATCGCTGGGGCCAACGTCCTGACTTTC
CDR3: CASSLIAGANVLTF

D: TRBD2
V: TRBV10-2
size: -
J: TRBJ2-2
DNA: TGCGCCAGCACTATACTACCGGGACTAGCGGGTCGCACCGGGGAGCTGTTTTTT
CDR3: CASTILPGLAGRTGELFF

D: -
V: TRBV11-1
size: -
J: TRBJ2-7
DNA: TGTGCCAGCAGCTCACTCGGACTTGGGTGGGCCTACGAGCAGTACTTC
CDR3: CASSSLGLGWAYEQYF

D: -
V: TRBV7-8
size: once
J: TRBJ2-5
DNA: TGTGCCAGCAGCTTCCCATATTCGGGGATTGAGACCCAGTACTTC
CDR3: CASSFPYSGIETQYF

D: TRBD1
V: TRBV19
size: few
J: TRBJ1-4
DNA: TGTGCCAGTAGGGAGACAGGGGGTGAAAAACTGTTTTTT
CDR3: CASRETGGEKLFF

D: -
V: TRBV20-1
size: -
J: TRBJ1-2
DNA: TGCAGTGCTAGTGGTAGGGGGGGGCTGGTCTATGGCTACACCTTC
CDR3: CSASGRGGLVYGYTF

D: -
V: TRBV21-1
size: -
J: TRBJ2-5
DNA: TGTGCCAGCAAGGGACCGGGACAGGGGGTGTTCAATCCTAGGTACGAGACCCAGTACTTC
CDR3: CASKGPGQGVFNPRYETQYF

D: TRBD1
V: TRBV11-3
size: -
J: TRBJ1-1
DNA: TGTGCCAGCAGCCGCAGGGGGCAGTGGGCGAAACCAAACACTGAAGCTTTCTTT
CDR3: CASSRRGQWAKPNTEAFF

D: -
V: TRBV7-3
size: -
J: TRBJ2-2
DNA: TGTGCCAGCAGCTTAACGGGGGGCCGGAGGGATGGGGAGCTGTTTTTT
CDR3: CASSLTGGRRDGELFF

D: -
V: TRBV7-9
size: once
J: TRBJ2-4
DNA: TGTGCCAGCAGCTTAATACAGACCAAAAACATTCAGTACTTC
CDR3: CASSLIQTKNIQYF

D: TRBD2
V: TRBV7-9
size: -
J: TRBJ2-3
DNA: TGTGCCAGCAGCAATAGACTAGCGGGCCGCACAGATACGCAGTATTTT
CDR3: CASSNRLAGRTDTQYF

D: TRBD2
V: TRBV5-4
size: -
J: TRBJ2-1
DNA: TGTGCCAGCATCCTGATGGGCGGGAGCAATAATGAGCAGTTCTTC
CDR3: CASILMGGSNNEQFF

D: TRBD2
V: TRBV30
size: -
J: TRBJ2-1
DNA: TGTGCCTGGAGTGTTGTACTAGCGAGGAGCTCCTACAATGAGCAGTTCTTC
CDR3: CAWSVVLARSSYNEQFF

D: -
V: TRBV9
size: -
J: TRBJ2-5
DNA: TGTGCCAGCAGCGTCGCGACAGGAGGGTGGGAGACCCAGTACTTC
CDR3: CASSVATGGWETQYF